This T cell receptor (beta chain) was observed in a study of blood T cell repertoires in COVID-19. Overall study context: In each case, the material was cDNA or gDNA derived from T cells, B-cell-depleted T cells, or PBMCs.

Germline assignment: CDR1 ENHRY and CDR2 SYGVKD. CDR3 length: 12 residues. Between the trimmed V and J ends, which lost 0 bases and 6 bases, there was a span of 6 bases. This table comes from immunoSEQ multiplex PCR, and its TCRdb copy is limited to in-frame clones, with some not included. The repertoire holds about 60,000 clones, with roughly four fifths as singletons. This receptor was taken from a middle-aged man with COVID-19, enrolled during active disease. The chain couples TRBV10-3 to TRBJ2-7, with D hard to call. Sequenced: peripheral blood. Written as DNA, the CDR3 is TGTGCCATCAGTGAGTCAACGGGCGAGCAGTACTTC. Protein sequence: CAISESTGEQYF.